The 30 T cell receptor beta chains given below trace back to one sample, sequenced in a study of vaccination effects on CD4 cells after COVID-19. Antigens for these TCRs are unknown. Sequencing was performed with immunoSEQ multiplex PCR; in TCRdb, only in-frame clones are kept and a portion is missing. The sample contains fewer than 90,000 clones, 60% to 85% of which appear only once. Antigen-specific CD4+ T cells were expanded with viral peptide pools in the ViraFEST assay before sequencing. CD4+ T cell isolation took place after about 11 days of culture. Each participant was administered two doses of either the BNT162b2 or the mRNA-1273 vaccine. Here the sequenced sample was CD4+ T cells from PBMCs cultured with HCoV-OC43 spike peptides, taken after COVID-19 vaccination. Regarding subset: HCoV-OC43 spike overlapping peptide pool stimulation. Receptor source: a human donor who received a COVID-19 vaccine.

CDR3 in DNA: TGTGCCAGTAGTATCGCCTCCTCAGGGGCCGGGGAGCTGTTTTTT. Its translation: CASSIASSGAGELFF. The V and J genes are TRBV19 and TRBJ2-2; maybe TRBD1 (6 bases). The CDR3 length is 15 residues. V was clipped by 3 bases and J by 6 bases, with 14 bases between them. CDR1 is LNHDA and CDR2 is SQIVND in the germline V gene (reference sequence).

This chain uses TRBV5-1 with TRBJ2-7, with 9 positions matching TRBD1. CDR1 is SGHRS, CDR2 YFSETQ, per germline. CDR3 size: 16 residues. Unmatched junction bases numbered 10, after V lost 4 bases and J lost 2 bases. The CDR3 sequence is CASSLLPGQGTYEQYV. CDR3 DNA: TGCGCCAGCAGCCTACTACCGGGACAGGGTACCTACGAGCAGTACGTC.

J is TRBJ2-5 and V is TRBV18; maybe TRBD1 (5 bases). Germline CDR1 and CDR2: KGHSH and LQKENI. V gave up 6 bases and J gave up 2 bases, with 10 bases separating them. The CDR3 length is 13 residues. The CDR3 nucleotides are TGTGCCAGCTCCCCGACAGTACAAGAGACCCAGTACTTC. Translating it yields CASSPTVQETQYF.

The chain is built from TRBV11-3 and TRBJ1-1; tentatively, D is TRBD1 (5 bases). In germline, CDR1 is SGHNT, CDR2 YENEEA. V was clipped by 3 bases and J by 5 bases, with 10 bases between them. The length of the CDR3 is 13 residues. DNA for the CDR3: TGTGCCAGCAGCTTTAGGGCAGGGACTGAAGCTTTCTTT. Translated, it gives CASSFRAGTEAFF.

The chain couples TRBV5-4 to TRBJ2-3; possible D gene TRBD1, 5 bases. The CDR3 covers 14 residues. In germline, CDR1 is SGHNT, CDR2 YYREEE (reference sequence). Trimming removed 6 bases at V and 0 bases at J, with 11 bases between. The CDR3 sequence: CASKGQASTDTQYF. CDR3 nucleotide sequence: TGTGCCAGCAAGGGGCAGGCAAGCACAGATACGCAGTATTTT.

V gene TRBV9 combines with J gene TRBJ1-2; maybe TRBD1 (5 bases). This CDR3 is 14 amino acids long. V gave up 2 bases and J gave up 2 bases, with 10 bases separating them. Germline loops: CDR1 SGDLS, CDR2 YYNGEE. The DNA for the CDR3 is TGTGCCAGCAGCGTTGGGGGTTCCAACTATGGCTACACCTTC. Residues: CASSVGGSNYGYTF.

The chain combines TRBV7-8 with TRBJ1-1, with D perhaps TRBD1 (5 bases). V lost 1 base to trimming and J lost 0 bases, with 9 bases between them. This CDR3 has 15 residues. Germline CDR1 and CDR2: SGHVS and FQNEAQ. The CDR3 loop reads CASSLGGSMNTEAFF. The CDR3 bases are TGTGCCAGCAGCTTAGGGGGCAGTATGAACACTGAAGCTTTCTTT.

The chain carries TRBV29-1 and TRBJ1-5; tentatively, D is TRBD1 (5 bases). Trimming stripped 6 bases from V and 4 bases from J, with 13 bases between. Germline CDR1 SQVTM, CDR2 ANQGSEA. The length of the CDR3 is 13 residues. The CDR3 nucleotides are TGCAGCGTAATGACAGTTCTTAATCAGCCCCAGCATTTT. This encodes CSVMTVLNQPQHF.

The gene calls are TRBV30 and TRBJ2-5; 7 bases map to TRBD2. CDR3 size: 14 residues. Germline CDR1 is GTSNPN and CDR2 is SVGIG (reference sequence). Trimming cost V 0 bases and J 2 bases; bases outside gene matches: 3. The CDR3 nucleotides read TGTGCCTGGAGTGTTGGGGGGGGACAAGAGACCCAGTACTTC. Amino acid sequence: CAWSVGGGQETQYF.

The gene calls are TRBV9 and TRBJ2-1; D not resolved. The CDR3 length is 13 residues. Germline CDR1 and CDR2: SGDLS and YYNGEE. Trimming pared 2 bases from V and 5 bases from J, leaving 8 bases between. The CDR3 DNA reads TGTGCCAGCAGCGTGGCCACTCACAATGAGCAGTTCTTC. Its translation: CASSVATHNEQFF.

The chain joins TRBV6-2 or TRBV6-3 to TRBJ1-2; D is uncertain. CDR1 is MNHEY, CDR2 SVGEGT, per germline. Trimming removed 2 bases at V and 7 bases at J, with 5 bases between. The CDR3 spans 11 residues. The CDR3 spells CASSYGFGYTF. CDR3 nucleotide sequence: TGTGCCAGCAGTTACGGGTTTGGCTACACCTTC.

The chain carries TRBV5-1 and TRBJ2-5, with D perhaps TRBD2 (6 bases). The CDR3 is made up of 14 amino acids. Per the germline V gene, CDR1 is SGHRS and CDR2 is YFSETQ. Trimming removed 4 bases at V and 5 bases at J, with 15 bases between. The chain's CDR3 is CASSAGTAGETQYF. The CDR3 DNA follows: TGCGCCAGCAGCGCCGGGACGGCGGGGGAGACCCAGTACTTC.

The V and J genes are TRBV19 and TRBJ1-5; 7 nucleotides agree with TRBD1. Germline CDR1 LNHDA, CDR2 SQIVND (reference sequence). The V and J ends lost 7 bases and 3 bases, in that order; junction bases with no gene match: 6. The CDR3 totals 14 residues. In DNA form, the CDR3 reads TGTGCCAGTACCGGAGACAGGGTCAATCAGCCCCAGCATTTT. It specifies CASTGDRVNQPQHF. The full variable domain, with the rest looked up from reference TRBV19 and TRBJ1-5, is DGGITQSPKYLFRKEGQNVTLSCEQNLNHDAMYWYRQDPGQGLRLIYYSQIVNDFQKGDIAEGYSVSREKKESFPLTVTSAQKNPTAFYLCASTGDRVNQPQHFGDGTRLSIL.

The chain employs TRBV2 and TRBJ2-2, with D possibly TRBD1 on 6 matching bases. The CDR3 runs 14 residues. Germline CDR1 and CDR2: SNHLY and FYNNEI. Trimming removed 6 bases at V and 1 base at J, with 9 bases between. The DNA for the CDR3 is TGTGCCAGCAGAACACAGGGGAACACCGGGGAGCTGTTTTTT. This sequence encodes CASRTQGNTGELFF. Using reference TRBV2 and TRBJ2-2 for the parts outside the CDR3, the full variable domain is EPEVTQTPSHQVTQMGQEVILRCVPISNHLYFYWYRQILGQKVEFLVSFYNNEISEKSEIFDDQFSVERPDGSNFTLKIRSTKLEDSAMYFCASRTQGNTGELFFGEGSRLTVL.

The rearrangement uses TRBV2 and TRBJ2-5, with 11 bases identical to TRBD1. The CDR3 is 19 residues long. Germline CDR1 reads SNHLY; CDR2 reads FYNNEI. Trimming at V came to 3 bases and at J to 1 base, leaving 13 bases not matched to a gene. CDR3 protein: CASSDMGQGVGTPQETQYF. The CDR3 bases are TGTGCCAGCAGTGATATGGGACAGGGGGTTGGTACACCCCAAGAGACCCAGTACTTC.

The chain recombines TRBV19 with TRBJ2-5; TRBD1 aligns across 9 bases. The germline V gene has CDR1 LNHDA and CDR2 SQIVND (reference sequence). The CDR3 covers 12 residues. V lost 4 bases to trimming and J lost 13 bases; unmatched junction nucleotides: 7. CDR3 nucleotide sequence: TGTGCCAGTAGTAGGGGACAGGGCCCCCCGTACTTC. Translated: CASSRGQGPPYF.

CDR3 sequence reads: CATSDLVGTDTQYF. The CDR3 nucleotides read TGTGCCACCAGTGATTTGGTAGGCACAGATACGCAGTATTTT. The V and J genes are TRBV24-1 and TRBJ2-3; D gene ambiguous. Germline values: CDR1 KGHDR, CDR2 SFDVKD. The CDR3 covers 14 residues. Trimming removed 0 bases at V and 1 base at J, with 4 bases between.

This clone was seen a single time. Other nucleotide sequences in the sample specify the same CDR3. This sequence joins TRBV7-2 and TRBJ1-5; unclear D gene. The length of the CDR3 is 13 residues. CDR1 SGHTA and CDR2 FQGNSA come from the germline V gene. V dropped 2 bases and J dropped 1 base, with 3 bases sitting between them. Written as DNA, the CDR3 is TGTGCCAGCAGCTTAAGAAGCAATCAGCCCCAGCATTTT. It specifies CASSLRSNQPQHF.

CDR3: CASSQVRQDNSYEQYV. In DNA, the CDR3 is TGTGCCAGCAGCCAAGTAAGACAGGACAACTCCTACGAGCAGTACGTC. J is TRBJ2-7 and V is TRBV14; tentatively, D is TRBD1 (6 bases). CDR3 length: 16 residues. V lost 1 base to trimming and J lost 0 bases, with 13 bases between them. Germline-derived CDR1 and CDR2 are SGHDN and FVKESK.

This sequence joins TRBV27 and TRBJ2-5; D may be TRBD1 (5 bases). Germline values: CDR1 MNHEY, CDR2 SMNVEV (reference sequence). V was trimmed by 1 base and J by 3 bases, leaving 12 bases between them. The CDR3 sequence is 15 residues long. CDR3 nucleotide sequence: TGTGCCAGCAGTTTATATATGGGGCTCAAAGAGACCCAGTACTTC. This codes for CASSLYMGLKETQYF.

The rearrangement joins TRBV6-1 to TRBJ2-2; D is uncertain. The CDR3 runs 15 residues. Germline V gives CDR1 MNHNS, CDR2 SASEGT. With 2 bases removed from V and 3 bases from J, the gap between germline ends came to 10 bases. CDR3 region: CASSEYGSDTGELFF. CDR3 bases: TGTGCCAGCAGTGAATACGGCAGCGACACCGGGGAGCTGTTTTTT.

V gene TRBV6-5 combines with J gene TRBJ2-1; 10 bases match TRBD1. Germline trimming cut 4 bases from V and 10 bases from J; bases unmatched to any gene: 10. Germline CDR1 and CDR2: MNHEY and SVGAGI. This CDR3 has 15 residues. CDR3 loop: CASSLTGTGVLEQFF. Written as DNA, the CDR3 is TGTGCCAGCAGTTTAACCGGGACAGGGGTATTAGAGCAGTTCTTC.

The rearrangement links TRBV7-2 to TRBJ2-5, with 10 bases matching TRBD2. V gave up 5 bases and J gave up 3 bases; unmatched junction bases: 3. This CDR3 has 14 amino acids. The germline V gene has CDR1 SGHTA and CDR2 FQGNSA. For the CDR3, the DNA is TGTGCCAGCAGCCTTACTAGCGGGGAAGAGACCCAGTACTTC. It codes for CASSLTSGEETQYF. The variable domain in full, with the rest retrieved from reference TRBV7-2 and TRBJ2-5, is GAGVSQSPSNKVTEKGKDVELRCDPISGHTALYWYRQSLGQGLEFLIYFQGNSAPDKSGLPSDRFSAERTGGSVSTLTIQRTQQEDSAVYLCASSLTSGEETQYFGPGTRLLVL.

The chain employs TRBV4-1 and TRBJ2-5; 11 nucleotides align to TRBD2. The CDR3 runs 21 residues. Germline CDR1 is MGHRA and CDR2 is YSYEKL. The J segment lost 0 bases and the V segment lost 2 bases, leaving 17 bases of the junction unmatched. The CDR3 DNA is TGCGCCAGCAGCCAATGGCAGGGGGCGGCTAGCGGGGGGAAATACCAAGAGACCCAGTACTTC. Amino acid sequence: CASSQWQGAASGGKYQETQYF.

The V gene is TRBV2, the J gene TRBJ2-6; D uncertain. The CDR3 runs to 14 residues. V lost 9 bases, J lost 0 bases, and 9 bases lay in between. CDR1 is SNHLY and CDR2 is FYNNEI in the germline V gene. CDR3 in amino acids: CASRVDSGANVLTF. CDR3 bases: TGTGCCAGTAGAGTCGACTCTGGGGCCAACGTCCTGACTTTC. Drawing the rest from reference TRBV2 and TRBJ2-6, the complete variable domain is EPEVTQTPSHQVTQMGQEVILRCVPISNHLYFYWYRQILGQKVEFLVSFYNNEISEKSEIFDDQFSVERPDGSNFTLKIRSTKLEDSAMYFCASRVDSGANVLTFGAGSRLTVL.

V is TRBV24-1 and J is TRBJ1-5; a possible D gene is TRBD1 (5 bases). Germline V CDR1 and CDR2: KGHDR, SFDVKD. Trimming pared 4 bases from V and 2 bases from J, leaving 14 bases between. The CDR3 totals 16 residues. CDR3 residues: CATSDPGAGGNQPQHF. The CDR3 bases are TGTGCCACCAGTGACCCCGGGGCGGGGGGCAATCAGCCCCAGCATTTT.

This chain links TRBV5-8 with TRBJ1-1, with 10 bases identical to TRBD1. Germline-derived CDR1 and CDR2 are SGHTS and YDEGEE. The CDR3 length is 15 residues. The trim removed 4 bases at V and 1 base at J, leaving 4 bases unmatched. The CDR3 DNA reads TGTGCCAGCAGCACTAGGACAGGGGGGAACACTGAAGCTTTCTTT. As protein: CASSTRTGGNTEAFF.

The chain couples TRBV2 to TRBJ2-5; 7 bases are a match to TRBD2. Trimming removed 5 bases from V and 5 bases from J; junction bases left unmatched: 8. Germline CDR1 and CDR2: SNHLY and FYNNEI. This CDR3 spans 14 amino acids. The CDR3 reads CASSRGEPPETQYF. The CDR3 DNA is TGTGCCAGCAGTCGGGGGGAGCCTCCGGAGACCCAGTACTTC.

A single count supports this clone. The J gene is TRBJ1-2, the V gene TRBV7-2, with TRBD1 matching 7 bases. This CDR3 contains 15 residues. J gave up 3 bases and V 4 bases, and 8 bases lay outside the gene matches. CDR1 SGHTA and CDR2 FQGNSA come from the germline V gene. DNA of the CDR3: TGTGCCAGCAGCTCACGAGAGGGGGCGGACTATGGCTACACCTTC. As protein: CASSSREGADYGYTF.

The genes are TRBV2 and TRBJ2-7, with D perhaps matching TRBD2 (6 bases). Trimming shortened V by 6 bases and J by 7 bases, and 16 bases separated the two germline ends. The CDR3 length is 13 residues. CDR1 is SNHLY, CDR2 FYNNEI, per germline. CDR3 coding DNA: TGTGCCAGCAGGGATCGGGGGAGTGGAGAGCAGTACGTC. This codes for CASRDRGSGEQYV.